This T cell receptor (beta chain) was observed in a study of cytomegalovirus exposure and HLA in healthy donors. About the study: Samples from HLA-typed donors yielded 65 million to 85 million unique TCRs in an early data release.

The CDR3 spans 14 residues. Germline V CDR1 and CDR2: MNHEY, SVGAGI. After removal of 6 bases from V and 2 bases from J, the junction contained 4 bases not matched to a gene. Overall study results and limits: A later analysis linked around 15,000 TCR beta sequences to HLA alleles at 0.05 false discovery rate. Approximately 160 TCR beta chains were listed as cytomegalovirus-associated. According to reports, the classifier identified cytomegalovirus status with high specificity and sensitivity.

This clone appeared a single time. Its target is not known. PCR amplification relied on 60 Vbeta primers (plus 13 Jbeta primers). Measured with immunoSEQ multiplex PCR; TCRdb has only the in-frame clones, and not every one. Among about 70,000 clones listed, around 68% were seen once. The source is a woman aged 25 to 39 in good health and CMV-seronegative. The gene calls are TRBV6-5 and TRBJ2-3; 8 nucleotides match TRBD1. The sample consisted of PBMCs. The CDR3 sequence: CASRSGQVTDTQYF. CDR3 nucleotide sequence: TGTGCCAGCAGGTCGGGACAGGTCACAGATACGCAGTATTTT.